The source of this T cell receptor beta chain is a study of CD8 T cells in Susac syndrome. Germline loops: CDR1 SGHNT, CDR2 YYREEE (reference sequence). V lost 1 base, J lost 0 bases, and 8 bases lay in between. This CDR3 comprises 15 residues. Study-level findings and limits: Clonal expansion was not seen in any Susac syndrome CD4+ T cell repertoire.

An input of about 0.5 to 1 ug of RNA was subjected to reverse transcription using random hexamers. In TCRdb, the immunoSEQ multiplex PCR reads were re-called with MiXCR into one record per CDR3 protein. Counted here are 180,000 or so distinct CDR3 sequences, roughly 94% occurring once; the ten biggest clones make up around 0.095%. While CD8+ and CD4+ T cells were isolated negatively, TEMRA cells were enriched by FACS. Points on this clonotype: The antigen is not known.

This clonotype was sampled from a human donor with Susac syndrome. Material: CD4+ T cells from PBMCs. This chain uses TRBV5-4 with TRBJ2-1; D ambiguous. The CDR3 DNA follows: TGTGCCAGCAGCTTGACCACGAGCTCCTACAATGAGCAGTTCTTC. This sequence encodes CASSLTTSSYNEQFF.